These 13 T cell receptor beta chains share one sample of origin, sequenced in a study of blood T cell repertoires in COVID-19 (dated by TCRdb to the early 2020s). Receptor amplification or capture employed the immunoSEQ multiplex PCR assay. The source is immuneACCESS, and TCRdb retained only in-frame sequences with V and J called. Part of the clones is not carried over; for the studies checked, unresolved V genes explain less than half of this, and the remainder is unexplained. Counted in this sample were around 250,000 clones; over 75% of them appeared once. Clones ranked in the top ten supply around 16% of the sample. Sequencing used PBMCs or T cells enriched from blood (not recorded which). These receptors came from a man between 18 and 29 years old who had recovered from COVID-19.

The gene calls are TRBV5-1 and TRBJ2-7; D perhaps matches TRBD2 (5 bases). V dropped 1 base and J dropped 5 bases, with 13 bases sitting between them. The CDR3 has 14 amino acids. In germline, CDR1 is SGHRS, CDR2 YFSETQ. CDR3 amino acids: CASSLRGSGNEQYF. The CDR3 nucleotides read TGCGCCAGCAGCTTGAGAGGGAGCGGAAACGAGCAGTACTTC.

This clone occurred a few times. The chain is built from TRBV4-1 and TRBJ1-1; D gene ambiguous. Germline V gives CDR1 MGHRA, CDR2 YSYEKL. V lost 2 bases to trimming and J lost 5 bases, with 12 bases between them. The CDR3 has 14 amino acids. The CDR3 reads CASSQPEGRTEAFF. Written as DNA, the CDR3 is TGCGCCAGCAGCCAACCAGAGGGAAGGACTGAAGCTTTCTTT.

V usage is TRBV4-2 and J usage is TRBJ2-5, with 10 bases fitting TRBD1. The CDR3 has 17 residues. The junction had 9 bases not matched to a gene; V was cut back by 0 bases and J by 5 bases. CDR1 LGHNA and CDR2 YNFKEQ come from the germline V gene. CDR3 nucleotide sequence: TGTGCCAGCAGCCAAGAATACGACAGGGGGCGGTATGAGACCCAGTACTTC. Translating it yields CASSQEYDRGRYETQYF.

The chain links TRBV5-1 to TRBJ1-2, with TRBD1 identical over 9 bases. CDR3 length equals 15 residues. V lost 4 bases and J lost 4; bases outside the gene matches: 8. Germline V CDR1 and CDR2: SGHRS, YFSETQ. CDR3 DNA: TGCGCCAGCAGCCAACAAGGGACAGGGTCCTATGGCTACACCTTC. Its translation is CASSQQGTGSYGYTF.

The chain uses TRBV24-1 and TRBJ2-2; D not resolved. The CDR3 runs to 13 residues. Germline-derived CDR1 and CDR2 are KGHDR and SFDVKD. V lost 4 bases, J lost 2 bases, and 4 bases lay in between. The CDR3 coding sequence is TGTGCCACCAGTGACGTCAACACCGGGGAGCTGTTTTTT. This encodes CATSDVNTGELFF.

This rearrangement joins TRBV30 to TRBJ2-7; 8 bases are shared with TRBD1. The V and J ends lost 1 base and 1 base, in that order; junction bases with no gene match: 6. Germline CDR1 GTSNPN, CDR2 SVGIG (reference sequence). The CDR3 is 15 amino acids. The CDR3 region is CAWSGTGGRSYEQYF. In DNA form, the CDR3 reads TGTGCCTGGAGTGGTACAGGGGGGAGATCCTACGAGCAGTACTTC.

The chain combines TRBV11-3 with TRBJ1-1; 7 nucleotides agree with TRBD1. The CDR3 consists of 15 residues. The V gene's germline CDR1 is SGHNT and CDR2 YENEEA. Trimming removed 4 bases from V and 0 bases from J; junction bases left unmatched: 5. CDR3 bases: TGTGCCAGCAGCTCTGGGACAGCGATGAACACTGAAGCTTTCTTT. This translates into CASSSGTAMNTEAFF.

The chain's CDR3 is CASSVSALPRGYTF. The CDR3 DNA reads as TGTGCCAGCAGCGTGAGCGCCCTTCCGCGGGGCTACACCTTC. This sequence joins TRBV9 and TRBJ1-2; no definite D call. The CDR3 has 14 residues. V lost 2 bases, J lost 8 bases, and 16 bases lay in between. Germline assignment: CDR1 SGDLS and CDR2 YYNGEE.

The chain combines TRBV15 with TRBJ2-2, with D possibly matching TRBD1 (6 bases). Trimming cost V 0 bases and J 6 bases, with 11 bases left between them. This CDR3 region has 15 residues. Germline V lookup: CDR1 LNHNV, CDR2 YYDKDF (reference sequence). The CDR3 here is CATSRDRGMAGELFF. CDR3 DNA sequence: TGTGCCACCAGCAGAGACAGGGGAATGGCCGGGGAGCTGTTTTTT.

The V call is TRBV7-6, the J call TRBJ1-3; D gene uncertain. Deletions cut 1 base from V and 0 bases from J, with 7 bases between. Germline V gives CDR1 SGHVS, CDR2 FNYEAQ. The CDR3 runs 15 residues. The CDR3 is CASSLGESSGNTIYF. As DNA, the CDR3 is TGTGCCAGCAGCTTAGGCGAAAGCTCTGGAAACACCATATATTTT.

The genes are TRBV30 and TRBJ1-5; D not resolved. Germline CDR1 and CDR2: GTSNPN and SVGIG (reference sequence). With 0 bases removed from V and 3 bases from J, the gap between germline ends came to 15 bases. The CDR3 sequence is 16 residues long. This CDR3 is CAWSVRVHGNNQPQHF. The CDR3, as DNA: TGTGCCTGGAGTGTACGGGTCCACGGGAACAATCAGCCCCAGCATTTT.

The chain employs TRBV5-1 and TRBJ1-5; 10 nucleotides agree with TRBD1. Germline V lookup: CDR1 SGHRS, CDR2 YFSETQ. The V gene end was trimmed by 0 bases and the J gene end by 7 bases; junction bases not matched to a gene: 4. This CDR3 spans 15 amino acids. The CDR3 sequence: CASSLAGDRGQPQHF. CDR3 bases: TGCGCCAGCAGCTTGGCCGGGGACAGGGGACAGCCCCAGCATTTT.

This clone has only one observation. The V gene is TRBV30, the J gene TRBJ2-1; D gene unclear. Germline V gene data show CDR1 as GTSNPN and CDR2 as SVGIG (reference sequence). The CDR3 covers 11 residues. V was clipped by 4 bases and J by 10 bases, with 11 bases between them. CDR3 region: CAWTSVFEQFF. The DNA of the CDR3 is TGTGCCTGGACCTCGGTCTTCGAGCAGTTCTTC.